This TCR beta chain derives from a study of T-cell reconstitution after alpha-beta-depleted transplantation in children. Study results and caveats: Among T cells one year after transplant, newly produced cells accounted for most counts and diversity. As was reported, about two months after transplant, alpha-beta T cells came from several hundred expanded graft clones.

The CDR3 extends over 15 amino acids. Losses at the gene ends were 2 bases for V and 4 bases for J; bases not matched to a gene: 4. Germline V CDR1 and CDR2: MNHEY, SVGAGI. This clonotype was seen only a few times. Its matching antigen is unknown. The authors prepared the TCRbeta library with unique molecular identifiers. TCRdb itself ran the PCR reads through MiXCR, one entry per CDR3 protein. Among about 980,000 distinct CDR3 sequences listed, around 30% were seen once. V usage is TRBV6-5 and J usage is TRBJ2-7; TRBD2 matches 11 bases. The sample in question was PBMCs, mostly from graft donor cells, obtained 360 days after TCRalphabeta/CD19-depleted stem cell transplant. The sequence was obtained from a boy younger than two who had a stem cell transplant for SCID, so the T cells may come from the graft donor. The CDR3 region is CASSYATSGAYEQYF. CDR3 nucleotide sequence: TGTGCCAGCAGTTACGCGACTAGCGGGGCGTACGAGCAGTACTTC.